A single count supports the clone carrying this T cell receptor beta chain. Only in-frame clones appear in the TCRdb table, and some are missing; sequencing was by immunoSEQ multiplex PCR. Here the sample spans about 130,000 clones, approximately 91% being singletons. These data belong to a study of T cell responses to AZD1222 COVID-19 vaccine. The CDR3 contains 11 residues. CDR1 is GTSNPN and CDR2 is SVGIG in the germline V gene (reference sequence). Trimming took off 0 bases at V and 8 bases at J, with 7 bases between the two ends. The sequences come from peripheral blood, collected 28 days after the second AZD1222 dose. V gene TRBV30 combines with J gene TRBJ1-2; D is perhaps TRBD1 (5 bases). This receptor was taken from an adult who received the AZD1222 COVID-19 vaccine. The CDR3 is CAWSVRGGYTF. CDR3 nucleotide sequence: TGTGCCTGGAGTGTACGGGGGGGCTACACCTTC.